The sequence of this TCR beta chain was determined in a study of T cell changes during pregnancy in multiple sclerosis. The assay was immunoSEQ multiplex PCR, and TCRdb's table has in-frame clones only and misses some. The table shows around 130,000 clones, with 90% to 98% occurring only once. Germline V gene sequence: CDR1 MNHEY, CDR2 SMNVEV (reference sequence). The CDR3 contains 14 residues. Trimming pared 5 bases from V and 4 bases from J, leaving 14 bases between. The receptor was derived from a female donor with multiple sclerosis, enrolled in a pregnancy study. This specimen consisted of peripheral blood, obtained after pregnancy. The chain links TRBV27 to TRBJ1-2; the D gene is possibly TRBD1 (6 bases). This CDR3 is CASSPYRGAYGYTF. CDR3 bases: TGTGCCAGCAGTCCCTATCGGGGGGCCTATGGCTACACCTTC.